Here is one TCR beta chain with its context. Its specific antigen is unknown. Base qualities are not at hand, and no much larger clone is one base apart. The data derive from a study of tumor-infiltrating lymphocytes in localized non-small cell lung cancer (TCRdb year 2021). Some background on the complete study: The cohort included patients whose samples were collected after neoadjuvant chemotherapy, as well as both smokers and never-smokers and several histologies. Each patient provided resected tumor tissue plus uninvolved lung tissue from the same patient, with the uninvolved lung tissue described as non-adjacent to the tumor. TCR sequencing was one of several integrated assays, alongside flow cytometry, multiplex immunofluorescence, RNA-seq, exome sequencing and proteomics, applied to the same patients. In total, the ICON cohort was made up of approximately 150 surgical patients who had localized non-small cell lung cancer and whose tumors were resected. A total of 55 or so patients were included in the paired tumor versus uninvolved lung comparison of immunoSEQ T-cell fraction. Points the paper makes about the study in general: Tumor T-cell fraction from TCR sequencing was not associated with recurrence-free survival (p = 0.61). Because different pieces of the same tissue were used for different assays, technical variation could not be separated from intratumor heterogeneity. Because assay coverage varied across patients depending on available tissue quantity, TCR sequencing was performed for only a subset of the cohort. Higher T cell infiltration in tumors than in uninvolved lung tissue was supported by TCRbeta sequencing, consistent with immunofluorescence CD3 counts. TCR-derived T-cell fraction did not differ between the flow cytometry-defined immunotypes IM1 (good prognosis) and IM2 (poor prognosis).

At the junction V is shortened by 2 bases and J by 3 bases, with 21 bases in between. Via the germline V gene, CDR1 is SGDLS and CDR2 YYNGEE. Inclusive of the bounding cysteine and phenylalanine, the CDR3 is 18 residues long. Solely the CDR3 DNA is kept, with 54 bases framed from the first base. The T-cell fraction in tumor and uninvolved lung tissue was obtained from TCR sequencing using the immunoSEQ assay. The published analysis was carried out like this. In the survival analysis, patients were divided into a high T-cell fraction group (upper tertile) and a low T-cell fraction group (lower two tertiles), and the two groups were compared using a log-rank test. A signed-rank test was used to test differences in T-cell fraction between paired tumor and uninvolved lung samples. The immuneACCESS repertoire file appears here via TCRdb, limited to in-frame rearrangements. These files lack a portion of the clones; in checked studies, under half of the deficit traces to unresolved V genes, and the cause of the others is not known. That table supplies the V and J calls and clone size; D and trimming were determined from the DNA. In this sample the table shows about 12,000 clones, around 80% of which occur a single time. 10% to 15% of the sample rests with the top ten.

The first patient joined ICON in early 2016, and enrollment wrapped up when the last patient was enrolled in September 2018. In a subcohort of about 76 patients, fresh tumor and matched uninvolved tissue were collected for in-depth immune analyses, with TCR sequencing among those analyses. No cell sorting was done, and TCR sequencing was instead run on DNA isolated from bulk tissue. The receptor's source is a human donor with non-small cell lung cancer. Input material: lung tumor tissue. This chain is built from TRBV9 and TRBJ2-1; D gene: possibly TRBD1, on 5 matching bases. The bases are TGTGCCAGCAGCGTCCAGGCGCAGACAGCGAACCACTACAATGAGCAGTTCTTC. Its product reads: CASSVQAQTANHYNEQFF.